These 16 T cell receptor beta chains share one sample of origin, sequenced in a study of blood T cell repertoires in COVID-19. Clones were sequenced by immunoSEQ multiplex PCR, and TCRdb holds only the in-frame ones, with some missing. The repertoire holds tens of thousands of clones, with around 85% as singletons. The material sequenced was peripheral blood. The receptors here all came from an older man with acute or convalescent COVID-19.

This clone was counted only a few times. V gene TRBV28 combines with J gene TRBJ2-3, with 11 nucleotides matching TRBD2. The length of the CDR3 is 17 residues. V gave up 5 bases and J gave up 4 bases; unmatched junction bases: 11. CDR1 is MDHEN, CDR2 SYDVKM, per germline. CDR3: CASSPPRLAGNPDTQYF. CDR3 in DNA: TGTGCCAGCAGTCCTCCACGACTAGCGGGAAACCCAGATACGCAGTATTTT.

The chain carries TRBV2 and TRBJ1-1, with 9 bases lining up with TRBD1. Germline V lookup: CDR1 SNHLY, CDR2 FYNNEI. The CDR3 consists of 13 residues. J lost 4 bases, V lost 7 bases, and 4 bases had no gene match. The CDR3 here is CASKRQGVTEAFF. The CDR3 region has the DNA TGTGCCAGCAAAAGACAGGGGGTCACTGAAGCTTTCTTT.

The chain employs TRBV28 and TRBJ1-4; 8 bases match TRBD1. The CDR3 is 14 residues long. With V trimmed by 6 bases and J by 4 bases, 4 bases remained unmatched. Germline values: CDR1 MDHEN, CDR2 SYDVKM. The CDR3 sequence: CASRGQEINEKLFF. CDR3 coding DNA: TGTGCCAGCAGGGGACAGGAGATTAATGAAAAACTGTTTTTT. The whole variable domain, remainder taken from reference TRBV28 and TRBJ1-4, is DVKVTQSSRYLVKRTGEKVFLECVQDMDHENMFWYRQDPGLGLRLIYFSYDVKMKEKGDIPEGYSVSREKKERFSLILESASTNQTSMYLCASRGQEINEKLFFGSGTQLSVL.

The genes are TRBV11-2 and TRBJ2-5; 9 bases are shared with TRBD2. The CDR3 contains 17 residues. Germline trimming cut 1 base from V and 5 bases from J; bases unmatched to any gene: 11. CDR1 and CDR2 (germline): SGHAT, FQNNGV. The DNA of the CDR3 is TGTGCCAGCAGCTTAGCAGTGGGCGGGGGGGCCGAGGAGACCCAGTACTTC. As protein: CASSLAVGGGAEETQYF.

V and J are TRBV29-1 and TRBJ2-1; 9 nucleotides align to TRBD1. After removal of 0 bases from V and 3 bases from J, the junction contained 6 bases not matched to a gene. The CDR3 loop spans 16 amino acids. In germline, CDR1 is SQVTM, CDR2 ANQGSEA. CDR3 coding DNA: TGCAGCGTTGAAGACTTGGACAGGGGAGGCTACAATGAGCAGTTCTTC. Its translation: CSVEDLDRGGYNEQFF.

The chain recombines TRBV5-1 with TRBJ2-1, with 10 nucleotides matching TRBD2. This CDR3 has 16 amino acids. Trimming removed 0 bases from V and 7 bases from J; junction bases left unmatched: 7. The germline CDR1 and CDR2 sequences are SGHRS and YFSETQ. The CDR3 is CASSLVSSGRGNEQFF. CDR3 nucleotide sequence: TGCGCCAGCAGCTTGGTTTCTAGCGGGAGAGGTAATGAGCAGTTCTTC.

The chain joins TRBV14 to TRBJ1-4; 11 positions agree with TRBD1. After removal of 4 bases from V and 10 bases from J, the junction contained 8 bases not matched to a gene. Germline V gives CDR1 SGHDN, CDR2 FVKESK. This CDR3 has 15 amino acids. CDR3 sequence reads: CASSRDRTGGGKLFF. CDR3 DNA: TGTGCCAGCAGCCGAGATCGGACAGGGGGCGGAAAACTGTTTTTT.

The chain joins TRBV10-3 to TRBJ2-3; D is undetermined. V was shortened by 0 bases and J by 2 bases, with 15 bases between the two germline ends. The germline V gene encodes CDR1 ENHRY and CDR2 SYGVKD. The CDR3 covers 17 residues. The CDR3 nucleotides are TGTGCCATCAGTGAGTCCAATTTTAGCAGATCCACAGATACGCAGTATTTT. It translates to CAISESNFSRSTDTQYF.

The V and J genes are TRBV6-4 and TRBJ1-1; the D gene is possibly TRBD1 (6 bases). Trimming cost V 6 bases and J 5 bases, with 13 bases left between them. This CDR3 is built from 13 residues. The germline gives CDR1 MRHNA, CDR2 SNTAGT. The DNA for the CDR3 is TGTGCCAGCAGCTATACAGGGAATACTGAAGCTTTCTTT. Residues: CASSYTGNTEAFF.

The chain is built from TRBV7-2 and TRBJ2-3; 11 bases agree with TRBD2. The V and J ends lost 7 bases and 0 bases, in that order; junction bases with no gene match: 12. The CDR3 totals 18 residues. Germline V gene sequence: CDR1 SGHTA, CDR2 FQGNSA. CDR3 residues: CASTPHSTSGISTDTQYF. CDR3 nucleotides: TGTGCCAGCACCCCGCATTCGACTAGCGGGATTAGCACAGATACGCAGTATTTT.

This clone has a handful of counts. The chain has TRBV7-2 and TRBJ2-3, with 11 bases lining up with TRBD2. The J segment lost 5 bases and the V segment lost 4 bases, leaving 2 bases of the junction unmatched. The CDR3 loop spans 14 amino acids. Germline-derived CDR1 and CDR2 are SGHTA and FQGNSA. The CDR3 coding sequence is TGTGCCAGCAGCTCACTAGCGGGAGAAGATACGCAGTATTTT. Translating it yields CASSSLAGEDTQYF.

The CDR3: CATSDLVTGVDTQYF. The CDR3 nucleotides are TGTGCCACCAGTGATTTGGTGACAGGGGTAGATACGCAGTATTTT. The chain joins TRBV24-1 to TRBJ2-3, with 8 bases lining up with TRBD1. After removal of 0 bases from V and 5 bases from J, the junction contained 3 bases not matched to a gene. CDR1 is KGHDR, CDR2 SFDVKD, per germline. This CDR3 has 15 residues.

CDR3 nucleotide sequence: TGTGCCAGCAGCTCAACTAGCGGAGTGGGGGTTGGCACAGATACGCAGTATTTT. Translating gives CASSSTSGVGVGTDTQYF. The gene calls are TRBV7-6 and TRBJ2-3; 8 nucleotides align to TRBD2. This CDR3 is built from 18 residues. V shed 4 bases and J 1 base; nucleotides not matched to a gene: 13. Germline V CDR1 and CDR2: SGHVS, FNYEAQ.

The chain has TRBV6-5 and TRBJ2-7; tentatively, D is TRBD1 (6 bases). This CDR3 spans 16 amino acids. The germline V gene has CDR1 MNHEY and CDR2 SVGAGI. The V and J ends lost 2 bases and 4 bases respectively, with 18 bases between them. The CDR3 is CASSYAALRQVYEQYF. CDR3 coding DNA: TGTGCCAGCAGTTACGCCGCATTAAGACAGGTTTACGAGCAGTACTTC.

The chain joins TRBV5-6 to TRBJ2-7; 7 positions agree with TRBD2. The V and J ends lost 4 bases and 3 bases, in that order; junction bases with no gene match: 7. Germline CDR1 SGHDT, CDR2 YYEEEE. The CDR3 sequence is 14 residues long. The CDR3 spells CASSHAGTNYEQYF. The DNA for the CDR3 is TGTGCCAGCAGCCACGCCGGGACTAACTACGAGCAGTACTTC.

This sequence joins TRBV7-2 and TRBJ1-1; 8 positions agree with TRBD1. Germline CDR1 reads SGHTA; CDR2 reads FQGNSA. The junction had 6 bases not matched to a gene; V was cut back by 5 bases and J by 7 bases. The CDR3 is made up of 13 amino acids. For the CDR3, the DNA is TGTGCCAGCAGCCAAAGGGACAGGAGTGAAGCTTTCTTT. The encoded protein is CASSQRDRSEAFF.